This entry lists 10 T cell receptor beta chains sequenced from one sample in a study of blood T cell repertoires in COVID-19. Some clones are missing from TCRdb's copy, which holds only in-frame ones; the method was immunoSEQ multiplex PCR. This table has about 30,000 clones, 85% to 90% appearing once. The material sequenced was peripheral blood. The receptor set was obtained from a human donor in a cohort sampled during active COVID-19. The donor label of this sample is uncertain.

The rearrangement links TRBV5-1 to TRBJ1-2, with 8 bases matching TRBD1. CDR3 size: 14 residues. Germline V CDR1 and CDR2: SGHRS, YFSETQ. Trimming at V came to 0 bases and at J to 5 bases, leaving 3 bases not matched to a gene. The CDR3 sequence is CASSLEDRAYGYTF. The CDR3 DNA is TGCGCCAGCAGCTTGGAGGACAGGGCTTATGGCTACACCTTC.

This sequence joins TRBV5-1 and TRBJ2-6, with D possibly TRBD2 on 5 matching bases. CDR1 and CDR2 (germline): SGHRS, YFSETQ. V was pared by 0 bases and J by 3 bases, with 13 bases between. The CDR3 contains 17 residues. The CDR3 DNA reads TGCGCCAGCAGCTTGGCAGGTGGTGAGGGTGGGGCCAACGTCCTGACTTTC. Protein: CASSLAGGEGGANVLTF.

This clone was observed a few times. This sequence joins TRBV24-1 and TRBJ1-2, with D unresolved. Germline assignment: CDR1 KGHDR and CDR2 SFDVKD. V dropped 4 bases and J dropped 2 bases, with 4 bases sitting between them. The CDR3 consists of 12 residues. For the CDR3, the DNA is TGTGCCACCAGTGACATGAACTATGGCTACACCTTC. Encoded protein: CATSDMNYGYTF.

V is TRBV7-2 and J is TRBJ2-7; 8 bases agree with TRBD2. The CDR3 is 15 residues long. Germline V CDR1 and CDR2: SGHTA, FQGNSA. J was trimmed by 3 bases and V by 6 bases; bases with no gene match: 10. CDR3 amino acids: CASRPFAGGLYEQYF. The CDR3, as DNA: TGTGCCAGCAGACCGTTTGCGGGGGGCCTCTACGAGCAGTACTTC. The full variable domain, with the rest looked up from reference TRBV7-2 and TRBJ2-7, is GAGVSQSPSNKVTEKGKDVELRCDPISGHTALYWYRQSLGQGLEFLIYFQGNSAPDKSGLPSDRFSAERTGGSVSTLTIQRTQQEDSAVYLCASRPFAGGLYEQYFGPGTRLTVT.

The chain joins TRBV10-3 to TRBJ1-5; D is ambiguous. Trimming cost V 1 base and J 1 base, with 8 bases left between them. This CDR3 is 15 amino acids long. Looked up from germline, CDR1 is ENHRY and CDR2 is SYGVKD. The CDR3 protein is CAISEFAESNQPQHF. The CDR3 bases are TGTGCCATCAGTGAGTTCGCAGAAAGCAATCAGCCCCAGCATTTT.

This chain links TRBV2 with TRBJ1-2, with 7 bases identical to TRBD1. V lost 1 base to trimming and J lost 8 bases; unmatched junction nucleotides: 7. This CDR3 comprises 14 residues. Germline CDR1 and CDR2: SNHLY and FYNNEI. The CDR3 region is CASSEDGQDGGYTF. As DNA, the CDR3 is TGTGCCAGCAGTGAAGATGGACAGGATGGCGGCTACACCTTC.

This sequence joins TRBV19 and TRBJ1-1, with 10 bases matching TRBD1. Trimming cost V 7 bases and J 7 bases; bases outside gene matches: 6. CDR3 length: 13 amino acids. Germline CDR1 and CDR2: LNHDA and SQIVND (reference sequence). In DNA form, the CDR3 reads TGTGCCAGTATCGACAGGGGGCCCGGTGAAGCTTTCTTT. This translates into CASIDRGPGEAFF.

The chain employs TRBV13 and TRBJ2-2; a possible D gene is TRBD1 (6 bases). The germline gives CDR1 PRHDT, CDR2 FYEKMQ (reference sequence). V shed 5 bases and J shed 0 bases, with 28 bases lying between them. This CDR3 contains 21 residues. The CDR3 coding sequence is TGTGCCAGCAGCCGCCGGGCAGGGGCGATCCTGCACTCTTCGAACACCGGGGAGCTGTTTTTT. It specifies CASSRRAGAILHSSNTGELFF.

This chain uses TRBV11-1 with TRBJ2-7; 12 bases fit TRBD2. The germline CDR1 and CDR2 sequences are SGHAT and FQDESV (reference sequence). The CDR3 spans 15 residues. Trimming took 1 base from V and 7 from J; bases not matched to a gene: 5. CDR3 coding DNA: TGTGCCAGCAGCTTAGGACTAGCGGGAGAGATTGAGCAGTACTTC. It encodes CASSLGLAGEIEQYF. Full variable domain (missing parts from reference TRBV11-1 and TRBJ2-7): EAEVAQSPRYKITEKSQAVAFWCDPISGHATLYWYRQILGQGPELLVQFQDESVVDDSQLPKDRFSAERLKGVDSTLKIQPAELGDSAMYLCASSLGLAGEIEQYFGPGTRLTVT.

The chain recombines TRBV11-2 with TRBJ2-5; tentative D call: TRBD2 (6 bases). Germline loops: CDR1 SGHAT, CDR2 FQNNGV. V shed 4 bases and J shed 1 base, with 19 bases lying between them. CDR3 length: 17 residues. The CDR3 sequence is CASSSPKSGAVQETQYF. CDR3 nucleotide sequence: TGTGCCAGCAGCTCCCCCAAGTCGGGAGCCGTCCAAGAGACCCAGTACTTC.